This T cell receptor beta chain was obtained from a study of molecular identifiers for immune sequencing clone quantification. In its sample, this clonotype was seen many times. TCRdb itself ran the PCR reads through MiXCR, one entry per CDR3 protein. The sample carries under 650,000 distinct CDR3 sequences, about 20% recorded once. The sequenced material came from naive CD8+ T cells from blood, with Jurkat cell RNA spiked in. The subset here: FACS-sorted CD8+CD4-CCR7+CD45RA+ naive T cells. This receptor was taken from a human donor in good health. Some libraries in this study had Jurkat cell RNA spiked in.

This CDR3 is CASNTGPSGEKLFF. In nucleotides, the CDR3 is TGTGCCAGCAATACAGGGCCGTCAGGGGAAAAACTGTTTTTT. This rearrangement joins TRBV3-1 to TRBJ1-4; D is possibly TRBD1 (6 bases). The V end was cut by 7 bases, the J end by 8 bases, with 17 bases between. CDR1 is LGHDT and CDR2 is YNNKEL in the germline V gene (reference sequence). CDR3 size: 14 residues.